Listed below are T cell receptor beta chains from one sample, sequenced in a study of technical replicates of blood from a few donors. The method was immunoSEQ multiplex PCR; TCRdb's version includes in-frame clones alone and lacks a portion of them. Here the sample spans approximately 80,000 clones, roughly 98% being singletons. The sample taken for sequencing was T cells isolated from PBMCs. The receptors here all came from a human donor in good health. Each CDR3 is given with its conserved first and last residue. The D gene is left open where the match is weak. Part of the rows lack a size; the others show once, few, many or a class for expanded clones.

d_gene | len | j_gene | abundance | v_gene | CDR3aa | CDR3nt
NA | 15 | TRBJ2-6 | NA | TRBV12-5 | CASGFLSSGANVLTF | TGTGCTAGTGGTTTTCTGTCCTCTGGGGCCAACGTCCTGACTTTC
TRBD1 | 14 | TRBJ1-2 | NA | TRBV6-5 | CASSHRGLPYGYTF | TGTGCCAGCAGTCACAGGGGGCTCCCCTATGGCTACACCTTC
TRBD1 | 14 | TRBJ1-1 | NA | TRBV6-5 | CASSYGTGSTEAFF | TGTGCCAGCAGTTACGGGACAGGGAGTACTGAAGCTTTCTTT
NA | 14 | TRBJ2-5 | NA | TRBV9 | CASSDRQDEETQYF | TGTGCCAGCAGCGATCGACAGGACGAAGAGACCCAGTACTTC
TRBD2 | 16 | TRBJ2-5 | NA | TRBV6-5 | CASSLLAGENQETQYF | TGTGCCAGCAGTTTACTAGCGGGGGAGAACCAAGAGACCCAGTACTTC
TRBD1 | 15 | TRBJ1-4 | NA | TRBV7-6 | CASSSTGTVNEKLFF | TGTGCCAGCAGTTCAACCGGGACAGTAAATGAAAAACTGTTTTTT
NA | 15 | TRBJ2-1 | NA | TRBV7-7 | CASSFGVSSYNEQFF | TGTGCCAGCAGCTTCGGGGTAAGCTCCTACAATGAGCAGTTCTTC
NA | 15 | TRBJ2-3 | once | TRBV5-1 | CASKRGGRGSDTQYF | TGCGCCAGCAAAAGGGGGGGAAGAGGGTCAGATACGCAGTATTTT
NA | 15 | TRBJ2-1 | NA | TRBV10-2 | CASSQLRGSYNEQFF | TGCGCCAGCAGCCAGCTTAGAGGGTCCTACAATGAGCAGTTCTTC
NA | 15 | TRBJ1-1 | NA | TRBV19 | CASSIDYRENTEAFF | TGTGCCAGTAGTATAGACTACAGAGAAAACACTGAAGCTTTCTTT